Sequencing of this TCR beta chain was carried out in a study of regulatory T cells in long-lasting Graves disease. Study results and limitations: Because few samples were included, accuracy may have been lower.

Time point defined: newly diagnosed GD, antithyroid drugs for less than 3 months. Generation of the TCR library employed RNA extracted from PBMCs. It was American Thyroid Association guidelines that determined Graves' disease diagnosis. Comment on this clonotype: No antigen is known for it.

This CDR3 region has 14 residues. Germline V CDR1 and CDR2: SGDLS, YYNGEE. The V and J ends lost 3 bases and 3 bases respectively, with 10 bases between them. TCR beta libraries were built with iRepertoire HTBI primers and Arm-PCR of CDR3 regions. TCRdb reanalysed the multiplex PCR reads using MiXCR and keeps one entry per CDR3 protein. The sample includes 400,000 to 550,000 distinct CDR3 sequences, around 17% of them seen just once. These same records also appear under a second study, on T cells in Graves' hyperthyroidism and ophthalmopathy. This second study notes: Diagnosis relied on clinical symptoms, serum thyroxine and TRAb, thyroid ultrasound and orbital computed tomography. During a first-round RT-PCR of the TCR CDR3, the HTBI primer set was used.

The receptor was derived from a woman aged 18-29 years with Graves disease. The sequencing here drew on peripheral blood mononuclear cells (PBMCs), taken at new diagnosis, from a patient treated with antithyroid drugs. This chain uses TRBV9 with TRBJ2-1, with a weak D call TRBD2 (6 bases). This chain's CDR3 is CASSGPGLYNEQFF. CDR3 bases: TGTGCCAGCAGCGGCCCGGGACTCTACAATGAGCAGTTCTTC. Using reference TRBV9 and TRBJ2-1 for the parts outside the CDR3, the full variable domain is DSGVTQTPKHLITATGQRVTLRCSPRSGDLSVYWYQQSLDQGLQFLIQYYNGEERAKGNILERFSAQQFPDLHSELNLSSLELGDSALYFCASSGPGLYNEQFFGPGTRLTVL.